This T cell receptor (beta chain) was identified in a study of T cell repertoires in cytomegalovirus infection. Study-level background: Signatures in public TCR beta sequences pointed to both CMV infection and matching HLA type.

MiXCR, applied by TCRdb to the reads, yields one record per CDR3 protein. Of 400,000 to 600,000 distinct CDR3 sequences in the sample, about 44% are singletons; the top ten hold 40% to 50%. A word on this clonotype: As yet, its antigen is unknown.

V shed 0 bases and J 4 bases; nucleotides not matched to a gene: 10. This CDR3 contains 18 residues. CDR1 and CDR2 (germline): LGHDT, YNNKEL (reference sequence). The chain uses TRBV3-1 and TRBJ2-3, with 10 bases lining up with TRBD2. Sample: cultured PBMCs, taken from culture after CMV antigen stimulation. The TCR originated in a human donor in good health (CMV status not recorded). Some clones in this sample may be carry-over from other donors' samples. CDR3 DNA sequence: TGTGCCAGCAGCCAAGACAGGTACGGGACTAGCGTTCCAGATACGCAGTATTTT. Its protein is CASSQDRYGTSVPDTQYF.